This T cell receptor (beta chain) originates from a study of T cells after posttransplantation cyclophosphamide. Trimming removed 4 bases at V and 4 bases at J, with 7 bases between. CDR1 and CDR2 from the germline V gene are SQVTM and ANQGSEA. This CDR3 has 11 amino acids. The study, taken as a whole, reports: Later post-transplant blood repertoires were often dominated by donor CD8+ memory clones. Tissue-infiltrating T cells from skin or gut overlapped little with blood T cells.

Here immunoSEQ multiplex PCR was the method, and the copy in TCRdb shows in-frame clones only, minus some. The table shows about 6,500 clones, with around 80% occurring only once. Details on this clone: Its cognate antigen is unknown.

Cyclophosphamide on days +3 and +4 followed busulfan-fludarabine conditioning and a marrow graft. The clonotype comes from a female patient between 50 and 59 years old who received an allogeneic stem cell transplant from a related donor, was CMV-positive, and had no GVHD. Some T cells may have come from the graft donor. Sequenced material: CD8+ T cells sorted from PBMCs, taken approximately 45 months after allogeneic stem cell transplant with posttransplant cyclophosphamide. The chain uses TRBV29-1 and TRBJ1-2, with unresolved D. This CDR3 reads CSVVAVYGYTF. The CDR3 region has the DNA TGCAGCGTTGTAGCCGTCTATGGCTACACCTTC. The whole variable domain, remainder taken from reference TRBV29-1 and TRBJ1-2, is SAVISQKPSRDICQRGTSLTIQCQVDSQVTMMFWYRQQPGQSLTLIATANQGSEATYESGFVIDKFPISRPNLTFSTLTVSNMSPEDSSIYLCSVVAVYGYTFGSGTRLTVV.